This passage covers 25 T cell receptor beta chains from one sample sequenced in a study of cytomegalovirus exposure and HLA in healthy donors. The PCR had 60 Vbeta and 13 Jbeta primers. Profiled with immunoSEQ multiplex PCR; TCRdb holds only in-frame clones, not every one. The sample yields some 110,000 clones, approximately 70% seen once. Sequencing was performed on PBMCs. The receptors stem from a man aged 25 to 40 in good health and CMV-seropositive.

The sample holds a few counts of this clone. Written as DNA, the CDR3 is TGTGCCAGTAGTCCCCTCGCCAGCGAGCAGTACTTC. This sequence encodes CASSPLASEQYF. The chain combines TRBV19 with TRBJ2-7; D uncertain. CDR1 is LNHDA and CDR2 is SQIVND in the germline V gene (reference sequence). The CDR3 spans 12 residues. V lost 5 bases and J lost 6, with 11 bases in between.

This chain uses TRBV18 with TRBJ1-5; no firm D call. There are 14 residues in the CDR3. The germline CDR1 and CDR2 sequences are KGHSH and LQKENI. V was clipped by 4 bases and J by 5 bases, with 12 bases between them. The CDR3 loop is CASSRGGVDQPQHF. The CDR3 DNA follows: TGTGCCAGCTCACGGGGAGGCGTGGATCAGCCCCAGCATTTT.

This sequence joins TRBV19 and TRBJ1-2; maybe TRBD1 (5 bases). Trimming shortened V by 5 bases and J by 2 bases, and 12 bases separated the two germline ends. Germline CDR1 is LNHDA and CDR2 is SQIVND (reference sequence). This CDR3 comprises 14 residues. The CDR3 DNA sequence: TGTGCCAGTAGTCCAGGTGGGGGGAACTATGGCTACACCTTC. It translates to CASSPGGGNYGYTF.

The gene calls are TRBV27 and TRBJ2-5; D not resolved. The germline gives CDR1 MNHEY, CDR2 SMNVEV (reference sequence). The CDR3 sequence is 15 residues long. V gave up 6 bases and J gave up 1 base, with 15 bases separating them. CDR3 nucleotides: TGTGCCAGCAGACCCCTAGGCTGGCCCCAAGAGACCCAGTACTTC. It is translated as CASRPLGWPQETQYF.

CDR3 in amino acids: CASGQSGANVLTF. The CDR3 DNA reads as TGTGCCAGCGGCCAGTCTGGGGCCAACGTCCTGACTTTC. This sequence joins TRBV7-3 and TRBJ2-6; D gene uncertain. The CDR3 has 13 residues. Germline V lookup: CDR1 SGHTA, CDR2 FQGTGA. The V end was cut by 8 bases, the J end by 1 base, with 6 bases between.

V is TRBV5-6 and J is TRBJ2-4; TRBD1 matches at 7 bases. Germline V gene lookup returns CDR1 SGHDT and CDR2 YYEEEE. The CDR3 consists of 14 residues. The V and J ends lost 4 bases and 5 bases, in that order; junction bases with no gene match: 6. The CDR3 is CASSTGTVQNIQYF. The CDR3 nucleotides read TGTGCCAGCAGCACCGGGACAGTCCAAAACATTCAGTACTTC.

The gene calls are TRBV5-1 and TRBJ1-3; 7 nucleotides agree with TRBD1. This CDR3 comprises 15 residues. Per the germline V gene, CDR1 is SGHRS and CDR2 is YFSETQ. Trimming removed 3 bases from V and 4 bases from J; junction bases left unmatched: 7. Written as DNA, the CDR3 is TGCGCCAGCAGCTCTCATCCGGGACAGGGAAACACCATATATTTT. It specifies CASSSHPGQGNTIYF.

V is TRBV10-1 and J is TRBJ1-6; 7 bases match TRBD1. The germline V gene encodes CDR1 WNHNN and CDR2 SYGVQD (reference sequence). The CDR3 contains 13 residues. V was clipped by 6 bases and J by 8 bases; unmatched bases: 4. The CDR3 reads CASRKTGDSPLHF. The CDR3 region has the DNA TGCGCCAGCAGAAAAACAGGGGATTCACCCCTCCACTTT.

CDR3 DNA: TGTGCCAGTATTAATAAATCGATCAGGGGGCTAAATGGCTACACCTTC. Translation: CASINKSIRGLNGYTF. This sequence joins TRBV19 and TRBJ1-2; 8 bases match TRBD1. In germline, CDR1 is LNHDA, CDR2 SQIVND (reference sequence). The CDR3 has 16 amino acids. V was pared by 7 bases and J by 6 bases, with 16 bases of the junction left unmatched.

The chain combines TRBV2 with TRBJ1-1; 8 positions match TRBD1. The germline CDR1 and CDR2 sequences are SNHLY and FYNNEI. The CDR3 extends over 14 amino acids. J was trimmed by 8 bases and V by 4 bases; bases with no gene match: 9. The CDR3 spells CASSVAGGPAEAFF. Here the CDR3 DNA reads TGTGCCAGCAGTGTGGCAGGGGGCCCGGCGGAAGCTTTCTTT.

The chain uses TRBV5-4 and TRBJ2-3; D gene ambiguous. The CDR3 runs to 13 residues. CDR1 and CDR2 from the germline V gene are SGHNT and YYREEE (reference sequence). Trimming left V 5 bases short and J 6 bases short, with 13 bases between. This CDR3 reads CASSYLPADTQYF. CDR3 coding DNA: TGTGCCAGCAGTTACCTGCCAGCGGATACGCAGTATTTT.

The CDR3 region has the DNA TGTGCCAGCTCACCTTCGAGACAGGACGTCAATGGCTACACCTTC. Protein: CASSPSRQDVNGYTF. The J gene is TRBJ1-2, the V gene TRBV18, with D possibly TRBD1 on 6 matching bases. The CDR3 extends over 15 amino acids. V was cut by 3 bases and J by 6 bases, with 17 bases left in between. Germline values: CDR1 KGHSH, CDR2 LQKENI.

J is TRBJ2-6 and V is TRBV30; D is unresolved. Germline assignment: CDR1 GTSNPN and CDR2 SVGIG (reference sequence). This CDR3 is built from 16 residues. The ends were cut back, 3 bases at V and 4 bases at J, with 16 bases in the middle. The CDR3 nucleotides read TGTGCCTGGAGCCTAGATGCGCGCGGCGGGGCCAACGTCCTGACTTTC. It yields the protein CAWSLDARGGANVLTF.

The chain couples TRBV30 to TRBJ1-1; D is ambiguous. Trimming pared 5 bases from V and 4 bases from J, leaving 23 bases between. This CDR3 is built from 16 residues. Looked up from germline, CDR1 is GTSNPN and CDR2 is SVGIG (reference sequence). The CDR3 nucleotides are TGTGCCTGGCCGCTAGAGAGGGCTTCTACGTCCACTGAAGCTTTCTTT. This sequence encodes CAWPLERASTSTEAFF.

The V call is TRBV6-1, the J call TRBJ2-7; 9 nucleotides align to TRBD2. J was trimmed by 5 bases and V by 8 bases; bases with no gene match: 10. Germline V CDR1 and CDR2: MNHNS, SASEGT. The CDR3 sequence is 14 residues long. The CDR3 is CASQAGGPYNEQYF. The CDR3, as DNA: TGTGCCAGCCAGGCGGGGGGGCCATATAACGAGCAGTACTTC.

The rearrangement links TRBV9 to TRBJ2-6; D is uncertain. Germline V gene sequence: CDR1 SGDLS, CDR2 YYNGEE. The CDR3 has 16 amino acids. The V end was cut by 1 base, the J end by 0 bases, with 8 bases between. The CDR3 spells CASSVTPVSGANVLTF. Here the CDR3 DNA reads TGTGCCAGCAGCGTAACACCCGTCTCTGGGGCCAACGTCCTGACTTTC. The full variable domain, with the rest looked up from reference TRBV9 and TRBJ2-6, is DSGVTQTPKHLITATGQRVTLRCSPRSGDLSVYWYQQSLDQGLQFLIQYYNGEERAKGNILERFSAQQFPDLHSELNLSSLELGDSALYFCASSVTPVSGANVLTFGAGSRLTVL.

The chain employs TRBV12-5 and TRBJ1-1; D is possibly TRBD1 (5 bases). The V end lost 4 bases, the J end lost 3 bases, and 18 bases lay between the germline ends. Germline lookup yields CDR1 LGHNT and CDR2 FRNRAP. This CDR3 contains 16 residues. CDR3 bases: TGTGCTAGTGGTTCCTCCTTCAGGGCCGGGCACACTGAAGCTTTCTTT. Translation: CASGSSFRAGHTEAFF.

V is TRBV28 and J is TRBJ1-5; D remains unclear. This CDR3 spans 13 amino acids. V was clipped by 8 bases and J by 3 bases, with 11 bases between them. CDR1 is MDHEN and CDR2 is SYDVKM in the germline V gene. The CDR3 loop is CASSPGPNQPQHF. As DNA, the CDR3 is TGTGCCAGCTCTCCGGGTCCCAATCAGCCCCAGCATTTT.

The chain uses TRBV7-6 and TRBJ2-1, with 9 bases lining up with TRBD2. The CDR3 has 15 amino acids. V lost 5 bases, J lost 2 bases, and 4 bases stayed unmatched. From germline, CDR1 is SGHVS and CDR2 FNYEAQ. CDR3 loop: CASSNSGSAYNEQFF. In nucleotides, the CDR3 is TGTGCCAGCAGCAATAGCGGGAGTGCCTACAATGAGCAGTTCTTC.

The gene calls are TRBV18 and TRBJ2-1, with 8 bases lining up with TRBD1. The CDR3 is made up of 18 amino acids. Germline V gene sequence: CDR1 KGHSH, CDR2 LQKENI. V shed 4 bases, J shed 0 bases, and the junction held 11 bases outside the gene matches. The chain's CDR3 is CASSHGQGTTFSYNEQFF. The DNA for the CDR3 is TGTGCCAGCTCACACGGACAGGGTACTACGTTCTCCTACAATGAGCAGTTCTTC. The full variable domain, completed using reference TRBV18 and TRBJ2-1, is NAGVMQNPRHLVRRRGQEARLRCSPMKGHSHVYWYRQLPEEGLKFMVYLQKENIIDESGMPKERFSAEFPKEGPSILRIQQVVRGDSAAYFCASSHGQGTTFSYNEQFFGPGTRLTVL.

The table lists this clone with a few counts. CDR3 protein: CASSLEGGATEAFF. The CDR3 DNA is TGTGCCAGCAGCTTAGAAGGGGGGGCGACTGAAGCTTTCTTT. V usage is TRBV11-1 and J usage is TRBJ1-1, with a possible D match to TRBD1 (6 bases). The CDR3 runs to 14 residues. V lost 1 base and J 5 bases, leaving 11 bases between the germline ends. CDR1 and CDR2 from the germline V gene are SGHAT and FQDESV (reference sequence). The variable domain in full, with the rest retrieved from reference TRBV11-1 and TRBJ1-1, is EAEVAQSPRYKITEKSQAVAFWCDPISGHATLYWYRQILGQGPELLVQFQDESVVDDSQLPKDRFSAERLKGVDSTLKIQPAELGDSAMYLCASSLEGGATEAFFGQGTRLTVV.

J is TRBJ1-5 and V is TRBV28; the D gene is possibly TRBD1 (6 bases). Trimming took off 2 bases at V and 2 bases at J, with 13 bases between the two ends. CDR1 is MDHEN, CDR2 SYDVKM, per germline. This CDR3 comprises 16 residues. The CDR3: CASSLGGARGNQPQHF. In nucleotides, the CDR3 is TGTGCCAGCAGTTTAGGGGGGGCTCGCGGCAATCAGCCCCAGCATTTT. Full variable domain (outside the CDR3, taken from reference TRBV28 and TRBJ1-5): DVKVTQSSRYLVKRTGEKVFLECVQDMDHENMFWYRQDPGLGLRLIYFSYDVKMKEKGDIPEGYSVSREKKERFSLILESASTNQTSMYLCASSLGGARGNQPQHFGDGTRLSIL.

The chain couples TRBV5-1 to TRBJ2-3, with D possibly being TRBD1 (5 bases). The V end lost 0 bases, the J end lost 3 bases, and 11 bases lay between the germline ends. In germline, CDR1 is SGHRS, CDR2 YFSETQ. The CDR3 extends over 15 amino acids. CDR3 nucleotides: TGCGCCAGCAGCTTGGAGTTAAGGGGAACAGATACGCAGTATTTT. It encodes CASSLELRGTDTQYF.

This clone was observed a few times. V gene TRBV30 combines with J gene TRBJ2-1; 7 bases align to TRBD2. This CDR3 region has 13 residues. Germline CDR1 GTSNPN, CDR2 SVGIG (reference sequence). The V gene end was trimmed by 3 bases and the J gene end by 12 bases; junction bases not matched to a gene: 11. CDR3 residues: CAWSGGSGLLQFF. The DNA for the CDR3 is TGTGCCTGGAGCGGGGGGTCGGGGCTGTTGCAGTTCTTC. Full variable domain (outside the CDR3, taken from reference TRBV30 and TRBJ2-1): SQTIHQWPATLVQPVGSPLSLECTVEGTSNPNLYWYRQAAGRGLQLLFYSVGIGQISSEVPQNLSASRPQDRQFILSSKKLLLSDSGFYLCAWSGGSGLLQFFGPGTRLTVL.

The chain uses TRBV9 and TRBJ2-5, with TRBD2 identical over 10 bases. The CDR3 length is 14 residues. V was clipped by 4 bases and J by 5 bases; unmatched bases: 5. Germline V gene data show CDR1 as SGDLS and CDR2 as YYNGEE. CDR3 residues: CASSSSGRGETQYF. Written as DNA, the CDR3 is TGTGCCAGCAGCTCTAGCGGGAGAGGTGAGACCCAGTACTTC.